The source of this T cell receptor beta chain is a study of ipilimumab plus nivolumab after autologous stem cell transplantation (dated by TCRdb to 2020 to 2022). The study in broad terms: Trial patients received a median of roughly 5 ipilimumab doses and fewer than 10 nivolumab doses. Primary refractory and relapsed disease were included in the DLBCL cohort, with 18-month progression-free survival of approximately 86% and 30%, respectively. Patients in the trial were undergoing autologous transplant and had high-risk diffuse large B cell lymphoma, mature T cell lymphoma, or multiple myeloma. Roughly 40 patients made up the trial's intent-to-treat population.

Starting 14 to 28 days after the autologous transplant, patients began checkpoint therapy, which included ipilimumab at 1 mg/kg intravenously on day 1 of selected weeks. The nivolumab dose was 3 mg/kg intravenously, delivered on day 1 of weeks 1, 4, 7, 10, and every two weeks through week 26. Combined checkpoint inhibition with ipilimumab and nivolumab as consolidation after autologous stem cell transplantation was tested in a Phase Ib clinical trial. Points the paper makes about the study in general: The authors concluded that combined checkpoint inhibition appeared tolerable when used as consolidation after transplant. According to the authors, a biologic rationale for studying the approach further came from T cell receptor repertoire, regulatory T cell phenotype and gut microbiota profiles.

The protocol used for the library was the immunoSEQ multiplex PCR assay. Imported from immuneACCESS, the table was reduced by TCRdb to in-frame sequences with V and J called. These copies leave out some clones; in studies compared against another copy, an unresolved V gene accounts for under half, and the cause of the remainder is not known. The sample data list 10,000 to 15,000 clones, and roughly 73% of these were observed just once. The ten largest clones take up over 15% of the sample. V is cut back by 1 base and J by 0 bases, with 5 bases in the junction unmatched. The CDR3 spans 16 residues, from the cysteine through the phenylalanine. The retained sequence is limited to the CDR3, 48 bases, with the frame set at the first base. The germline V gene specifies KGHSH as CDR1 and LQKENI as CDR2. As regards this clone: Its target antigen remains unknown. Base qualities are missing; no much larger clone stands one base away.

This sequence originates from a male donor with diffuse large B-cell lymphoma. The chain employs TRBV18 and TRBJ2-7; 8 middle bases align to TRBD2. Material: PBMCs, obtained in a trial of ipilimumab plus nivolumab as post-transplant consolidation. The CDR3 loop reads CASSPRAGGDSYEQYF. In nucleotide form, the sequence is TGTGCCAGCTCACCACGGGCGGGGGGAGACTCCTACGAGCAGTACTTC.